This T cell receptor (beta chain) was profiled in a study of blood T cell repertoires in COVID-19. About the study: Samples taken during acute and convalescent COVID-19 were collected in the United States, Italy and Spain. PBMCs, B-cell-depleted T cells, or T cells provided the cDNA or gDNA that made up the material.

In the study's own analysis: How many nucleated cells were present was estimated from reference gene primer amplification. The table came from immunoSEQ multiplex PCR; TCRdb's copy has only in-frame clones and leaves some out. V and J calls and clone size are given by that table; D and trimming were obtained from the DNA. Of under 200,000 clones in the sample, about 86% were seen once. The sequencing input was peripheral blood. This TCR derives from a man aged 50 or older with active or convalescent COVID-19.

The CDR3 here is CASSPLPGLDLSYNEQFF. The DNA for the CDR3 is TGTGCCAGCAGCCCATTACCGGGACTGGACCTTTCTTACAATGAGCAGTTCTTC. The chain combines TRBV11-3 with TRBJ2-1, with D perhaps matching TRBD2 (6 bases). In germline, CDR1 is SGHNT, CDR2 YENEEA. Deletions cut 5 bases from V and 4 bases from J, with 24 bases between. The CDR3 spans 18 residues.